This T cell receptor beta chain is drawn from a study of monozygotic twins with cystic fibrosis. Notes on this clone: Its antigen is unknown.

Germline V lookup: CDR1 SGHVS, CDR2 FQNEAQ. The CDR3 loop spans 14 amino acids. Trimming took off 4 bases at V and 3 bases at J, with 10 bases between the two ends. Clones were sequenced by immunoSEQ multiplex PCR, and TCRdb holds only the in-frame ones, with some missing. The sample has 17,000 or so clones; 90% to 97% are singletons. Whole-study findings and limits: Monozygotic CF twins shared more identical nucleotide clonotypes than unrelated patients. Median Simpson clonality of 0.0095 suggested naive T cells predominated.

The chain recombines TRBV7-8 with TRBJ1-5; D may be TRBD1 (6 bases). Sequenced sample: blood. The sequence derives from a girl aged 2 to 10 with cystic fibrosis. The DNA of the CDR3 is TGTGCCAGCAGCTCTACAGGGTACAATCAGCCCCAGCATTTT. Amino acid sequence: CASSSTGYNQPQHF. The variable domain in full, with the rest retrieved from reference TRBV7-8 and TRBJ1-5, is GAGVSQSPRYKVAKRGQDVALRCDPISGHVSLFWYQQALGQGPEFLTYFQNEAQLDKSGLPSDRFFAERPEGSVSTLKIQRTQQEDSAVYLCASSSTGYNQPQHFGDGTRLSIL.